These 6 T cell receptor beta chains were sequenced from one sample in a study of CD8+ T cells in alopecia areata. Regarding treatment: oral pan-JAK inhibitor, 5-10 mg twice daily. RNA was extracted and reverse transcribed into cDNA as the sequencing template. Measured with immunoSEQ multiplex PCR; TCRdb has only the in-frame clones, and not every one. The sample lists around 190,000 clones; about 64% were seen once. The source material was CD4+ T cells sorted from blood, sampled at week 4, from a patient treated with tofacitinib. These receptors were obtained from a human donor with alopecia areata.

On this clone: The same CDR3 is also encoded by other DNA sequences in this sample. The rearrangement links TRBV2 to TRBJ1-2, with D uncertain. Germline V gene sequence: CDR1 SNHLY, CDR2 FYNNEI. Trimming removed 3 bases from V and 2 bases from J, with 4 bases in between. The CDR3 extends over 12 amino acids. This chain's CDR3 is CASSETNYGYTF. In nucleotides, the CDR3 is TGTGCCAGCAGTGAGACAAACTATGGCTACACCTTC.

The chain recombines TRBV27 with TRBJ1-2; TRBD1 agrees at 8 bases. After removal of 6 bases from V and 2 bases from J, the junction contained 8 bases not matched to a gene. The CDR3 totals 15 residues. Germline V gene sequence: CDR1 MNHEY, CDR2 SMNVEV (reference sequence). The CDR3 region is CASSLRQGRNYGYTF. The CDR3 nucleotides are TGTGCCAGCAGCCTTCGACAGGGGAGGAACTATGGCTACACCTTC.

This clone has a handful of counts. The chain has TRBV27 and TRBJ2-5, with 7 bases matching TRBD2. Germline V CDR1 and CDR2: MNHEY, SMNVEV (reference sequence). The J segment lost 3 bases and the V segment lost 2 bases, leaving 3 bases of the junction unmatched. The CDR3 has 14 residues. CDR3 residues: CASSLGGGEETQYF. In DNA, the CDR3 is TGTGCCAGCAGTTTAGGCGGGGGTGAAGAGACCCAGTACTTC.

The table lists this clone with a few counts. V and J are TRBV27 and TRBJ1-5; 7 nucleotides agree with TRBD1. Germline CDR1 reads MNHEY; CDR2 reads SMNVEV (reference sequence). V shed 4 bases and J 5 bases; nucleotides not matched to a gene: 8. This CDR3 region has 15 residues. The CDR3 sequence: CASSSTGQSYQPQHF. For the CDR3, the DNA is TGTGCCAGCAGTTCCACGGGACAGTCCTATCAGCCCCAGCATTTT.

The gene calls are TRBV10-1 and TRBJ1-6; no definite D call. There are 15 residues in the CDR3. The V end lost 3 bases, the J end lost 8 bases, and 14 bases lay between the germline ends. Germline V CDR1 and CDR2: WNHNN, SYGVQD (reference sequence). The DNA for the CDR3 is TGCGCCAGCAGTGACTCCACCCGGCGGGATTCACCCCTCCACTTT. Protein product: CASSDSTRRDSPLHF.

The chain couples TRBV7-9 to TRBJ2-3, with 10 bases fitting TRBD2. The V and J ends lost 5 bases and 3 bases, in that order; junction bases with no gene match: 11. The germline gives CDR1 SEHNR, CDR2 FQNEAQ (reference sequence). The CDR3 extends over 17 amino acids. In DNA, the CDR3 is TGTGCCAGCAGCCCCGGTAGCGGGGGGCCCCGGACAGATACGCAGTATTTT. As protein: CASSPGSGGPRTDTQYF.